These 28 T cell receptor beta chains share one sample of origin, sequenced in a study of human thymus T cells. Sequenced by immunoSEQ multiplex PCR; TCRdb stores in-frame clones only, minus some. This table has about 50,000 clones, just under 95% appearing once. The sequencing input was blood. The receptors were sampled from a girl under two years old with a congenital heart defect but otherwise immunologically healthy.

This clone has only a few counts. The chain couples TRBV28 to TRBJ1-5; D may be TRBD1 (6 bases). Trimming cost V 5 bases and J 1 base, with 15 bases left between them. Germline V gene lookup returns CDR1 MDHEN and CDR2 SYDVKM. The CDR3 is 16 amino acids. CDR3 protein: CASSPRQVRSNQPQHF. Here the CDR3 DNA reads TGTGCCAGCAGTCCCCGACAGGTCAGGAGCAATCAGCCCCAGCATTTT.

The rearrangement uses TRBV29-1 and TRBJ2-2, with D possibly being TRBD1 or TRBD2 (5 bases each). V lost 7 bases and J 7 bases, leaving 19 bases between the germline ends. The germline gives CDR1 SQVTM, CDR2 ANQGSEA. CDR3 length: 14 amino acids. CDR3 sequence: CSAGTGLGIGELFF. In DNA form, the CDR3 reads TGCAGCGCCGGAACGGGGCTAGGGATCGGGGAGCTGTTTTTT.

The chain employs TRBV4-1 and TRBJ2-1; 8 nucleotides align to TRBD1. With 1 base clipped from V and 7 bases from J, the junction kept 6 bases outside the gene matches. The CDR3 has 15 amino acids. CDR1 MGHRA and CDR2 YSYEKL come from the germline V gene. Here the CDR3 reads CASSQVGTGGNEQFF. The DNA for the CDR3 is TGCGCCAGCAGCCAAGTGGGTACAGGGGGGAATGAGCAGTTCTTC.

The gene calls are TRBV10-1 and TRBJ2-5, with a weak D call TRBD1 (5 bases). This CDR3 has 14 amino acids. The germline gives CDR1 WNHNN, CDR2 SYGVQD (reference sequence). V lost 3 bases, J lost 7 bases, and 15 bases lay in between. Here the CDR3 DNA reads TGCGCCAGCAGTGAACTTCAGGGTACTACGACCCAGTACTTC. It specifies CASSELQGTTTQYF.

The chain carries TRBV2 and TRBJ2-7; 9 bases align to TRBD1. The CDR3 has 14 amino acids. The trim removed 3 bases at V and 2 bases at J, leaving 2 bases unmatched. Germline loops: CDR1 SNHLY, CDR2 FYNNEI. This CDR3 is CASSDRTGAYEQYF. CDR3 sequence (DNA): TGTGCCAGCAGTGATCGGACAGGGGCCTACGAGCAGTACTTC.

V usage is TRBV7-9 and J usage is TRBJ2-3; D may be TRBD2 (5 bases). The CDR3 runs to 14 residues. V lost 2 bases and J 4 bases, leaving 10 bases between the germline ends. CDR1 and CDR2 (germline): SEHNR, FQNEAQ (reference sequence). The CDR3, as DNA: TGTGCCAGCAGCTTATTACTAGTCCCAGATACGCAGTATTTT. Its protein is CASSLLLVPDTQYF.

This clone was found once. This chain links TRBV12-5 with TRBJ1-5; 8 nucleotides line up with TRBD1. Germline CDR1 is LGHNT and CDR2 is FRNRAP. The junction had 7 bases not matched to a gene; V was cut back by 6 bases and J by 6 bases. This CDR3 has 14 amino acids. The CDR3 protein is CASGPQGASQPQHF. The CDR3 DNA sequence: TGTGCTAGTGGGCCGCAGGGGGCGAGTCAGCCCCAGCATTTT.

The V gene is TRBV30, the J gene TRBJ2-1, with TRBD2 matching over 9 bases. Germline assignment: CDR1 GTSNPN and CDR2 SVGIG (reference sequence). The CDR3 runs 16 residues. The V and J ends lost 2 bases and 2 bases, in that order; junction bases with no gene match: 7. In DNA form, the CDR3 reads TGTGCCTGGAGTCCTGTTAGCGGGAGAACCTACAATGAGCAGTTCTTC. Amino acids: CAWSPVSGRTYNEQFF.

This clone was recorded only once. CDR3 nucleotides: TGCAGTGCTGTTACCGTCGCTGAGCAGTTCTTC. It is translated as CSAVTVAEQFF. The V gene is TRBV20-1, the J gene TRBJ2-1, with D unclear. The CDR3 is made up of 11 amino acids. The germline CDR1 and CDR2 sequences are DFQATT and SNEGSKA (reference sequence). Trimming stripped 5 bases from V and 9 bases from J, with 11 bases between.

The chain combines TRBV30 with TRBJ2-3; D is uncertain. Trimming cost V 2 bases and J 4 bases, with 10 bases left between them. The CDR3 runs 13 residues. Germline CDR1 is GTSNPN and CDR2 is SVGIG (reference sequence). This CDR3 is CAWSWQIADTQYF. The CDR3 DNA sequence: TGTGCCTGGAGTTGGCAGATCGCAGATACGCAGTATTTT.

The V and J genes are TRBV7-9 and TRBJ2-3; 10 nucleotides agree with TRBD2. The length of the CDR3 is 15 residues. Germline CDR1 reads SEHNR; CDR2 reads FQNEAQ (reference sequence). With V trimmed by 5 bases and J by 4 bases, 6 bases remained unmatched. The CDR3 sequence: CASSVPLAGADTQYF. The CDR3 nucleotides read TGTGCCAGCAGCGTTCCGCTAGCGGGAGCAGATACGCAGTATTTT.

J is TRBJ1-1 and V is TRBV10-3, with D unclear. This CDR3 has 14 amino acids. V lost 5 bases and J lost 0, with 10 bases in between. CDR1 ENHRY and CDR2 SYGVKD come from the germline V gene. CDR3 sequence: CAISPAPLNTEAFF. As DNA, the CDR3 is TGTGCCATCAGTCCCGCTCCATTGAACACTGAAGCTTTCTTT.

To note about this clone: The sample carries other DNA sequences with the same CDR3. The CDR3 DNA sequence: TGTGCCAGCAGCTTGGCTAGCACCGGGGAGCTGTTTTTT. Translation: CASSLASTGELFF. The rearrangement uses TRBV5-4 and TRBJ2-2; D gene uncertain. V was clipped by 0 bases and J by 4 bases, with 4 bases between them. The V gene's germline CDR1 is SGHNT and CDR2 YYREEE (reference sequence). This CDR3 comprises 13 residues.

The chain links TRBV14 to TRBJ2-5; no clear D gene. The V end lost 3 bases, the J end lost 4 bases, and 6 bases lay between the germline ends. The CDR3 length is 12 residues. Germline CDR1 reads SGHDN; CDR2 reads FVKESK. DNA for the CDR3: TGTGCCAGCAGCCAGGGCCGAGAGACCCAGTACTTC. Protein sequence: CASSQGRETQYF.

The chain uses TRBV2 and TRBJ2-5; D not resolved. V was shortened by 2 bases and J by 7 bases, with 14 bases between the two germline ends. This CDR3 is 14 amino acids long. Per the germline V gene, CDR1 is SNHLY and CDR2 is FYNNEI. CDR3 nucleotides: TGTGCCAGCAGTGAATCGGGTCCGATCGGGACCCAGTACTTC. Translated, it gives CASSESGPIGTQYF.

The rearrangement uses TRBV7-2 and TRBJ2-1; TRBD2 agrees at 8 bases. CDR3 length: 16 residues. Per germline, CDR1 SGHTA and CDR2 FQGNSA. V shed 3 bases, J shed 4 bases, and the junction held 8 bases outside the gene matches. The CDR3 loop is CASSFTGRAGYNEQFF. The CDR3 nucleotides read TGTGCCAGCAGCTTTACCGGGAGGGCAGGATACAATGAGCAGTTCTTC.

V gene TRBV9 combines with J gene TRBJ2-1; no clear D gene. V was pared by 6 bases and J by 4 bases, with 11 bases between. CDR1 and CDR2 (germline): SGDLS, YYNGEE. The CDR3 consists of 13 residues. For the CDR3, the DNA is TGTGCCAGCAACCGGGCCGGTTACAATGAGCAGTTCTTC. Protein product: CASNRAGYNEQFF.

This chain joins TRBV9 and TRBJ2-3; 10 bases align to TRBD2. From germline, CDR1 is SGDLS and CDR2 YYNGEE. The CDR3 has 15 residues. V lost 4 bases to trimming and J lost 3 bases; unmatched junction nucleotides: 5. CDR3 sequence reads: CASSFRTSGTDTQYF. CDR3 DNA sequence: TGTGCCAGCAGCTTCCGGACTAGCGGAACAGATACGCAGTATTTT.

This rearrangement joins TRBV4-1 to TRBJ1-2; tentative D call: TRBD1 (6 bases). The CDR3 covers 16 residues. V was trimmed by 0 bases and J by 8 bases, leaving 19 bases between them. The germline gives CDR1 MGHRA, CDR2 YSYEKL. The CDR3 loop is CASSQDDAGVGRGYTF. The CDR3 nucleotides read TGCGCCAGCAGCCAAGATGACGCAGGGGTTGGAAGGGGCTACACCTTC.

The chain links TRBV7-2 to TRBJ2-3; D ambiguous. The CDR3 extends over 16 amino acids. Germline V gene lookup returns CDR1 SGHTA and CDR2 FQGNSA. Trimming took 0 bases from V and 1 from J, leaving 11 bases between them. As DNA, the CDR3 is TGTGCCAGCAGCTTAGCGGCGGCAGGTGGCACAGATACGCAGTATTTT. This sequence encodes CASSLAAAGGTDTQYF.

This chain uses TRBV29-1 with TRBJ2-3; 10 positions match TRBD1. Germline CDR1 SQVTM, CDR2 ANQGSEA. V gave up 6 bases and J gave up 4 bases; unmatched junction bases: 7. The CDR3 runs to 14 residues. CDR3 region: CSVLDRGRADTQYF. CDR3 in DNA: TGCAGCGTCCTAGACAGGGGGCGAGCAGATACGCAGTATTTT.

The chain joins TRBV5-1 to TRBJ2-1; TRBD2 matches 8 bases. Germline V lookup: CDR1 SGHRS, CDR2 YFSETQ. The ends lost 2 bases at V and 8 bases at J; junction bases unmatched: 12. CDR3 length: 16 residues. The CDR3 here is CASSLSGTRGEDEQFF. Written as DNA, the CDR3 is TGCGCCAGCAGCTTATCCGGGACTAGAGGTGAGGATGAGCAGTTCTTC.

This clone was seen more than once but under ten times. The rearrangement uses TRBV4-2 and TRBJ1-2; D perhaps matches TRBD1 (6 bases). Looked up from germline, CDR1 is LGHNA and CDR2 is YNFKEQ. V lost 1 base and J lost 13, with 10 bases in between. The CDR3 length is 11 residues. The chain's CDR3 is CASSQGQALTF. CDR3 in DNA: TGTGCCAGCAGCCAAGGACAGGCTCTCACCTTC.

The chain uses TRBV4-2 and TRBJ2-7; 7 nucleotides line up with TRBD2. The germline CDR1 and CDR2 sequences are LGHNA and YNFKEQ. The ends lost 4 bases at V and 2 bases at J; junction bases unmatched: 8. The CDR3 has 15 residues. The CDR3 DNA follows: TGTGCCAGCAGCCCAACTAGCGACTTTCCCTACGAGCAGTACTTC. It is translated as CASSPTSDFPYEQYF.

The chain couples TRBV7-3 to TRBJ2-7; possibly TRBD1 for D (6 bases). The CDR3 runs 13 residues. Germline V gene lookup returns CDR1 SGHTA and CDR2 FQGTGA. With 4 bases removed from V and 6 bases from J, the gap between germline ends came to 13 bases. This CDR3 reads CASSSSTGTEQYF. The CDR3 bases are TGTGCCAGCAGCTCCTCGACAGGAACCGAGCAGTACTTC. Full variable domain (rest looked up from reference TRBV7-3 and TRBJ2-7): GAGVSQTPSNKVTEKGKYVELRCDPISGHTALYWYRQSLGQGPEFLIYFQGTGAADDSGLPNDRFFAVRPEGSVSTLKIQRTERGDSAVYLCASSSSTGTEQYFGPGTRLTVT.

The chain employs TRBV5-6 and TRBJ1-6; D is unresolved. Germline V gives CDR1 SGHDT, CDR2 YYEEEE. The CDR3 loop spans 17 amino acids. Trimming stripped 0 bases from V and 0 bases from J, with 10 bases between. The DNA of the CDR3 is TGTGCCAGCAGCTTGGGCGGGAAGAGCTCCTATAATTCACCCCTCCACTTT. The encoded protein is CASSLGGKSSYNSPLHF.

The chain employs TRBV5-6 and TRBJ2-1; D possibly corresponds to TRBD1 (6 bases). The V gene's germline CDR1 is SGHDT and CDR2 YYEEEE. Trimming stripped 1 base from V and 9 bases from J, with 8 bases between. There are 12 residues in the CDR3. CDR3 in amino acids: CASSLSGVEQFF. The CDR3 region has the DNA TGTGCCAGCAGCTTGTCAGGGGTTGAGCAGTTCTTC.

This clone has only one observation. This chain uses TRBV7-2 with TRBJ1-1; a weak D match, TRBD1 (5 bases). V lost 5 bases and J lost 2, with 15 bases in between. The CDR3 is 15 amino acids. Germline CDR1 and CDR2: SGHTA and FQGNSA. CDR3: CASSPRGTLNTEAFF. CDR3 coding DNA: TGTGCCAGCAGCCCCCGCGGGACCTTAAACACTGAAGCTTTCTTT.